Listed here are 8 T cell receptor beta chains from one sample, sequenced in a study of blood T cell repertoires in COVID-19. The table came from immunoSEQ multiplex PCR; TCRdb's copy has only in-frame clones and leaves some out. The sample holds some 160,000 clones, roughly 74% seen once. Sequenced: peripheral blood. The receptors derive from a woman older than 75 with acute or convalescent COVID-19.

The CDR3 protein is CASSPLDRGEQFF. The DNA of the CDR3 is TGTGCCAGCTCACCACTCGACCGGGGTGAGCAGTTCTTC. The rearrangement links TRBV18 to TRBJ2-1, with D tentatively TRBD2 (5 bases). Trimming took off 1 base at V and 9 bases at J, with 10 bases between the two ends. CDR1 KGHSH and CDR2 LQKENI come from the germline V gene. The CDR3 is 13 amino acids.

The chain recombines TRBV5-1 with TRBJ2-1; TRBD2 matches 11 bases. The CDR3 extends over 16 amino acids. Losses at the gene ends were 3 bases for V and 4 bases for J; bases not matched to a gene: 6. Germline V gives CDR1 SGHRS, CDR2 YFSETQ. The CDR3 here is CASSSRGTSGYNEQFF. The CDR3 coding sequence is TGCGCCAGCAGCTCGAGGGGGACTAGCGGTTACAATGAGCAGTTCTTC. Supplemented by reference TRBV5-1 and TRBJ2-1, the full variable domain reads KAGVTQTPRYLIKTRGQQVTLSCSPISGHRSVSWYQQTPGQGLQFLFEYFSETQRNKGNFPGRFSGRQFSNSRSEMNVSTLELGDSALYLCASSSRGTSGYNEQFFGPGTRLTVL.

The J gene is TRBJ2-7, the V gene TRBV5-1; possible D gene TRBD2, 5 bases. Per germline, CDR1 SGHRS and CDR2 YFSETQ. This CDR3 contains 14 residues. V was cut by 4 bases and J by 3 bases, with 14 bases left in between. CDR3 sequence reads: CASSGGGLGYEQYF. In nucleotides, the CDR3 is TGCGCCAGCAGCGGAGGTGGTTTAGGCTACGAGCAGTACTTC.

The chain links TRBV15 to TRBJ1-1; 7 nucleotides align to TRBD1. V lost 8 bases to trimming and J lost 1 base; unmatched junction nucleotides: 7. Germline CDR1 reads LNHNV; CDR2 reads YYDKDF (reference sequence). The CDR3 is 14 residues long. CDR3 in amino acids: CATQQDRQNTEAFF. As DNA, the CDR3 is TGTGCCACCCAGCAGGACAGGCAGAACACTGAAGCTTTCTTT.

As to this clone: The junction shows a germline mismatch at one end, possibly a read error. The V gene is TRBV30, the J gene TRBJ2-2; D is unclear. In germline, CDR1 is GTSNPN, CDR2 SVGIG (reference sequence). The CDR3 has 12 residues. The CDR3 reads CAWTQNAGELFF. In DNA form, the CDR3 reads TGTGCCTGGACTCAGAACGCCGGGGAGCTGTTTTTT. Using reference TRBV30 and TRBJ2-2 for the parts outside the CDR3, the full variable domain is SQTIHQWPATLVQPVGSPLSLECTVEGTSNPNLYWYRQAAGRGLQLLFYSVGIGQISSEVPQNLSASRPQDRQFILSSKKLLLSDSGFYLCAWTQNAGELFFGEGSRLTVL.

This clone occurred a few times. The chain carries TRBV6-5 and TRBJ1-2; perhaps TRBD1 as D (6 bases). The CDR3 has 14 residues. The V end was cut by 6 bases, the J end by 2 bases, with 13 bases between. Per the germline V gene, CDR1 is MNHEY and CDR2 is SVGAGI. CDR3 protein: CASSRNRDNYGYTF. In DNA, the CDR3 is TGTGCCAGCAGCAGAAACAGGGACAACTATGGCTACACCTTC.

The chain employs TRBV28 and TRBJ1-2, with 8 positions matching TRBD1. The CDR3 covers 17 residues. The germline V gene has CDR1 MDHEN and CDR2 SYDVKM. V lost 3 bases and J lost 8; bases outside the gene matches: 17. The CDR3 sequence: CASSLLNSGQAPGGYTF. CDR3 DNA sequence: TGTGCCAGCAGTTTGCTAAACTCGGGACAGGCCCCTGGAGGCTACACCTTC.

This chain uses TRBV7-8 with TRBJ2-7, with TRBD1 matching over 8 bases. This CDR3 is 15 amino acids long. J gave up 6 bases and V 4 bases, and 11 bases lay outside the gene matches. CDR1 and CDR2 (germline): SGHVS, FQNEAQ. CDR3 nucleotide sequence: TGTGCCAGCAGCTCCCTTGGGACAGGACTACGCGAGCAGTACTTC. Amino acids: CASSSLGTGLREQYF.